These 17 T cell receptor beta chains came from one sample sequenced in a study of blood T cell repertoires in COVID-19. Generated by immunoSEQ multiplex PCR, the TCRdb table keeps only in-frame clones and is missing some. In the table there are roughly 280,000 clones, roughly 80% of which are singletons. Sequenced input: peripheral blood. The receptors derive from a man aged 55 to 70 with acute or convalescent COVID-19.

The chain combines TRBV25-1 with TRBJ1-2; D may be TRBD1 (6 bases). Germline-derived CDR1 and CDR2 are MGHDK and SYGVNS. Trimming cost V 2 bases and J 5 bases, with 24 bases left between them. There are 18 residues in the CDR3. DNA of the CDR3: TGTGCCAGCAGTGAAGGCGGTGGTTCTAGAGGGGGATCGTATGGCTACACCTTC. Its protein is CASSEGGGSRGGSYGYTF.

The chain employs TRBV5-6 and TRBJ1-2; D is unclear. V was pared by 0 bases and J by 6 bases, with 15 bases between. CDR1 is SGHDT and CDR2 is YYEEEE in the germline V gene. The CDR3 is 15 amino acids. The CDR3 DNA follows: TGTGCCAGCAGCTTGGAATCTCGGGGTGTGAATGGCTACACCTTC. Its protein is CASSLESRGVNGYTF.

The chain recombines TRBV7-9 with TRBJ1-4, with TRBD1 matching 11 bases. From germline, CDR1 is SEHNR and CDR2 FQNEAQ (reference sequence). Germline trimming cut 6 bases from V and 1 base from J; bases unmatched to any gene: 13. The CDR3 length is 19 residues. The CDR3 loop is CASSRFRTGGVITNEKLFF. The CDR3 DNA is TGTGCCAGCAGTCGATTTCGGACAGGGGGCGTCATAACTAATGAAAAACTGTTTTTT.

V gene TRBV7-8 combines with J gene TRBJ1-2, with 12 bases aligning to TRBD1. V lost 4 bases to trimming and J lost 5 bases; unmatched junction nucleotides: 11. The CDR3 is made up of 17 amino acids. The germline V gene has CDR1 SGHVS and CDR2 FQNEAQ. The CDR3 DNA reads TGTGCCAGCAGCTCCGTGGGACAGGGGGCGGTTAGGTATGGCTACACCTTC. Its translation: CASSSVGQGAVRYGYTF. The full variable domain, rest sourced from reference TRBV7-8 and TRBJ1-2, is GAGVSQSPRYKVAKRGQDVALRCDPISGHVSLFWYQQALGQGPEFLTYFQNEAQLDKSGLPSDRFFAERPEGSVSTLKIQRTQQEDSAVYLCASSSVGQGAVRYGYTFGSGTRLTVV.

The gene calls are TRBV5-8 and TRBJ1-4, with 7 nucleotides matching TRBD1. Germline-derived CDR1 and CDR2 are SGHTS and YDEGEE. Trimming at V came to 4 bases and at J to 7 bases, leaving 13 bases not matched to a gene. This CDR3 contains 16 residues. CDR3 bases: TGTGCCAGCAGCGAAGAAGGCAGGGGGTTCTCTGAAAAACTGTTTTTT. The encoded protein is CASSEEGRGFSEKLFF.

Worth noting for this clone: The sample has other DNA sequences that encode this CDR3 too. The V and J genes are TRBV4-1 and TRBJ2-5; D unresolved. The CDR3 is 13 residues long. V lost 1 base and J 2 bases, leaving 5 bases between the germline ends. Germline V gene lookup returns CDR1 MGHRA and CDR2 YSYEKL. The CDR3, as DNA: TGCGCCAGCAGCCAAGGGCCGCAAGAGACCCAGTACTTC. Translating gives CASSQGPQETQYF.

The chain uses TRBV28 and TRBJ2-4; 11 nucleotides line up with TRBD2. Unmatched junction bases numbered 15, after V lost 7 bases and J lost 1 base. The length of the CDR3 is 19 residues. Germline V CDR1 and CDR2: MDHEN, SYDVKM. The CDR3, as DNA: TGTGCCAGCATCCCCCAGCTTTTAGCGGGAGGGCCGGCCAAAAACATTCAGTACTTC. Translating it yields CASIPQLLAGGPAKNIQYF.

The chain is built from TRBV2 and TRBJ1-1; 8 bases map to TRBD1. This CDR3 region has 16 residues. Looked up from germline, CDR1 is SNHLY and CDR2 is FYNNEI. V shed 5 bases and J 0 bases; nucleotides not matched to a gene: 8. The DNA for the CDR3 is TGTGCCAGCAGTCTACTACGGACAGGGTTGAACACTGAAGCTTTCTTT. Its protein product is CASSLLRTGLNTEAFF. The complete variable domain, with remaining parts taken from reference TRBV2 and TRBJ1-1, reads EPEVTQTPSHQVTQMGQEVILRCVPISNHLYFYWYRQILGQKVEFLVSFYNNEISEKSEIFDDQFSVERPDGSNFTLKIRSTKLEDSAMYFCASSLLRTGLNTEAFFGQGTRLTVV.

The V and J genes are TRBV6-6 and TRBJ1-3; the match to TRBD1 covers 10 bases. V lost 2 bases to trimming and J lost 7 bases; unmatched junction nucleotides: 5. The CDR3 extends over 15 amino acids. The germline V gene has CDR1 MNHNY and CDR2 SVGAGI (reference sequence). In nucleotides, the CDR3 is TGTGCCAGCAGTTACCGAACGACAGGGGGCAACACCATATATTTT. This encodes CASSYRTTGGNTIYF.

The chain has TRBV4-1 and TRBJ1-5, with 8 bases fitting TRBD1. With V trimmed by 1 base and J by 3 bases, 5 bases remained unmatched. Germline V gene lookup returns CDR1 MGHRA and CDR2 YSYEKL. This CDR3 comprises 16 residues. The CDR3 region is CASSQGTGSFNQPQHF. CDR3 DNA sequence: TGCGCCAGCAGCCAAGGGACAGGGTCCTTCAATCAGCCCCAGCATTTT.

This clone was found a few times. This chain joins TRBV11-2 and TRBJ2-7, with TRBD1 matching 8 bases. Germline trimming cut 5 bases from V and 0 bases from J; bases unmatched to any gene: 9. The CDR3 runs 16 residues. Germline CDR1 SGHAT, CDR2 FQNNGV. The CDR3 DNA follows: TGTGCCAGCAGCCTGGGCCGGGACAGGCTCTCCTACGAGCAGTACTTC. Translated, it gives CASSLGRDRLSYEQYF.

The V call is TRBV5-1, the J call TRBJ1-2, with D uncertain. The V end lost 5 bases, the J end lost 4 bases, and 12 bases lay between the germline ends. This CDR3 region has 13 residues. CDR1 is SGHRS and CDR2 is YFSETQ in the germline V gene. CDR3 sequence reads: CASSNNEGYGYTF. CDR3 coding DNA: TGCGCCAGCAGTAATAATGAGGGCTATGGCTACACCTTC.

The chain is built from TRBV5-4 and TRBJ2-1, with D tentatively TRBD1 (5 bases). V lost 0 bases, J lost 7 bases, and 17 bases lay in between. The length of the CDR3 is 16 residues. Germline V gene sequence: CDR1 SGHNT, CDR2 YYREEE (reference sequence). CDR3 protein: CASSLGSSYQGNEQFF. The CDR3, as DNA: TGTGCCAGCAGCTTGGGGTCTAGTTATCAGGGTAATGAGCAGTTCTTC.

The rearrangement joins TRBV14 to TRBJ2-1; TRBD2 aligns across 12 bases. V dropped 0 bases and J dropped 0; count of bases not matched to a gene: 12. The V gene's germline CDR1 is SGHDN and CDR2 FVKESK. The CDR3 contains 21 residues. The CDR3 here is CASSQDIGLAGSQSSYNEQFF. CDR3 bases: TGTGCCAGCAGCCAAGATATAGGACTAGCGGGGAGCCAGTCCTCCTACAATGAGCAGTTCTTC. Full variable domain (outside the CDR3, taken from reference TRBV14 and TRBJ2-1): EAGVTQFPSHSVIEKGQTVTLRCDPISGHDNLYWYRRVMGKEIKFLLHFVKESKQDESGMPNNRFLAERTGGTYSTLKVQPAELEDSGVYFCASSQDIGLAGSQSSYNEQFFGPGTRLTVL.

This clone turned up a few times. The chain recombines TRBV20-1 with TRBJ1-2, with 7 bases matching TRBD1. The CDR3 is 10 residues long. CDR1 DFQATT and CDR2 SNEGSKA come from the germline V gene (reference sequence). Losses at the gene ends were 5 bases for V and 9 bases for J; bases not matched to a gene: 3. The CDR3 spells CSAYRGSYTF. In DNA form, the CDR3 reads TGCAGTGCTTACAGGGGTAGCTACACCTTC.

The chain employs TRBV10-3 and TRBJ1-1; 9 nucleotides agree with TRBD1. Germline V gene data show CDR1 as ENHRY and CDR2 as SYGVKD. This CDR3 has 13 amino acids. The J segment lost 5 bases and the V segment lost 7 bases, leaving 5 bases of the junction unmatched. The CDR3 nucleotides read TGTGCCATCAAAGTGACAGGGGGGACTGAAGCTTTCTTT. It yields the protein CAIKVTGGTEAFF.

J is TRBJ1-1 and V is TRBV6-5; 8 nucleotides match TRBD1. From germline, CDR1 is MNHEY and CDR2 SVGAGI. Trimming removed 6 bases from V and 4 bases from J; junction bases left unmatched: 10. CDR3 length equals 15 residues. The CDR3 DNA reads TGTGCCAGCAGCCTGACAGACAGGGGTCCCACTGAAGCTTTCTTT. Translation: CASSLTDRGPTEAFF.